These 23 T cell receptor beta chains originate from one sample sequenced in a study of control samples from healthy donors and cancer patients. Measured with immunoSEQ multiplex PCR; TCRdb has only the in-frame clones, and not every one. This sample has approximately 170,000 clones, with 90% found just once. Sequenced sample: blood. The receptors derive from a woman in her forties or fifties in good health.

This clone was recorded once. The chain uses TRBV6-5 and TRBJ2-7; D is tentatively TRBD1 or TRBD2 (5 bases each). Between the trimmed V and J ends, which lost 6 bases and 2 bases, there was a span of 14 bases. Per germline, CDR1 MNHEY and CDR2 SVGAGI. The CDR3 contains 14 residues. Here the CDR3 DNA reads TGTGCCAGCAGAAAACGGGACCCTACCTACGAGCAGTACTTC. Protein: CASRKRDPTYEQYF.

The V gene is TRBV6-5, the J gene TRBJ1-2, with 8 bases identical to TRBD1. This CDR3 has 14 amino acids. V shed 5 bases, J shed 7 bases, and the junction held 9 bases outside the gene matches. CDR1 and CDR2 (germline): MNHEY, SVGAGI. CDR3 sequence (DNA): TGTGCCAGCAGTAGGGAAGACAGGGGTAGTGGCTACACCTTC. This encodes CASSREDRGSGYTF.

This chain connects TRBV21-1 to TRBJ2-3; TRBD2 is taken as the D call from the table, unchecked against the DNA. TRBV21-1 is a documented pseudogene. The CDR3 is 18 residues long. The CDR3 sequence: CASSSLGGGGRSTDTQYF. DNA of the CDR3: TGTGCCAGCAGCTCCCTCGGGGGGGGTGGCAGGAGCACAGATACGCAGTATTTT.

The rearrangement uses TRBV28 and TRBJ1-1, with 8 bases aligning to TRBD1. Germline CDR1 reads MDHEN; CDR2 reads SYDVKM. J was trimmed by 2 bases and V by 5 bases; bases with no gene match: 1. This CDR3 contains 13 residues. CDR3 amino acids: CASSGQGNTEAFF. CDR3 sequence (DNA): TGTGCCAGCAGTGGACAGGGCAACACTGAAGCTTTCTTT.

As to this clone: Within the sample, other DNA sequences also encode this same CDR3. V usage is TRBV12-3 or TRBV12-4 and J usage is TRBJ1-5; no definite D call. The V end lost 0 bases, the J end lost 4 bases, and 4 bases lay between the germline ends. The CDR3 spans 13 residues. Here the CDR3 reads CASSLARNQPQHF. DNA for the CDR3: TGTGCCAGCAGTTTAGCGCGGAATCAGCCCCAGCATTTT.

CDR3 DNA sequence: TGTGCCAGCACTCGTCAACATAATTCACCCCTCCACTTT. Amino acids: CASTRQHNSPLHF. The gene calls are TRBV14 and TRBJ1-6; no firm D call. Per germline, CDR1 SGHDN and CDR2 FVKESK. This CDR3 has 13 amino acids. V lost 7 bases to trimming and J lost 5 bases, with 9 bases between them.

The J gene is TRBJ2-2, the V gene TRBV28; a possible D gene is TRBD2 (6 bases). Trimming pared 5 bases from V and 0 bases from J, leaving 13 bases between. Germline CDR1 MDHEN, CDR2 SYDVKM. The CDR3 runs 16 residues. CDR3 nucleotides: TGTGCCAGCAGTACCTCGGGACTTCCGAACACCGGGGAGCTGTTTTTT. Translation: CASSTSGLPNTGELFF.

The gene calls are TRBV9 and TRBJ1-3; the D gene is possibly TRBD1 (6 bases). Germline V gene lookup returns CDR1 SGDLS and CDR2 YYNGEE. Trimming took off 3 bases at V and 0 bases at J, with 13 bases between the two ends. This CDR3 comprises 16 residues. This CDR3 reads CASSEHGGLSGNTIYF. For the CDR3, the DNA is TGTGCCAGCAGCGAGCACGGGGGCCTCTCTGGAAACACCATATATTTT.

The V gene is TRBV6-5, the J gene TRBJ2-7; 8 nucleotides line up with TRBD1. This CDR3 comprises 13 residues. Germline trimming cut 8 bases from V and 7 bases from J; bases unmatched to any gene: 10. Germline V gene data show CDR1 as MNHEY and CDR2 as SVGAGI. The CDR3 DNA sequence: TGTGCCAGCCTGCGTGCGAACAGGGGGGAGCAGTACTTC. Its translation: CASLRANRGEQYF.

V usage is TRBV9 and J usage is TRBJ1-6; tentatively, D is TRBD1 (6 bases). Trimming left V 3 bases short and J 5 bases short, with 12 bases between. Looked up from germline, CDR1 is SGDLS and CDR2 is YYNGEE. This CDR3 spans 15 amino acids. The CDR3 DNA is TGTGCCAGCAGCGCCCGGGACACCCATAATTCACCCCTCCACTTT. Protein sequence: CASSARDTHNSPLHF.

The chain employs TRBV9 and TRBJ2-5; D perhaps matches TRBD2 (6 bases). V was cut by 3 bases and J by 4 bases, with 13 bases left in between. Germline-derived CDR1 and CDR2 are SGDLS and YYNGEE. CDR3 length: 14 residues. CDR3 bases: TGTGCCAGCAGCGGGGGACTTCGGGCAGAGACCCAGTACTTC. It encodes CASSGGLRAETQYF.

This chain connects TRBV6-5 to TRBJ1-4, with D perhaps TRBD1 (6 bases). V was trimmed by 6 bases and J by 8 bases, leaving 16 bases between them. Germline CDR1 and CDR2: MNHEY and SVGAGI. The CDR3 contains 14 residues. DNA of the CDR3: TGTGCCAGCAGGCCCGGGGGCAGGGAAGAAAAACTGTTTTTT. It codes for CASRPGGREEKLFF.

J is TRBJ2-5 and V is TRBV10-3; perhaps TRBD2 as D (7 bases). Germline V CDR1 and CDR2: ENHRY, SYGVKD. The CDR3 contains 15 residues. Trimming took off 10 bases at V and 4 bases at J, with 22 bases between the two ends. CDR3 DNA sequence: TGTGCCACCGGGAATGGTGGGGGGGCCGGAGAGACCCAGTACTTC. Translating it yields CATGNGGGAGETQYF.

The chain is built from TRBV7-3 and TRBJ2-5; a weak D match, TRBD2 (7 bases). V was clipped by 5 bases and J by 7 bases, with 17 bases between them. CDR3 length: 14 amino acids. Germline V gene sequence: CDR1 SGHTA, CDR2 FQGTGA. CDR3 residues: CASSQGGALVTQYF. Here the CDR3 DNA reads TGTGCCAGCAGCCAAGGGGGGGCCTTGGTGACCCAGTACTTC.

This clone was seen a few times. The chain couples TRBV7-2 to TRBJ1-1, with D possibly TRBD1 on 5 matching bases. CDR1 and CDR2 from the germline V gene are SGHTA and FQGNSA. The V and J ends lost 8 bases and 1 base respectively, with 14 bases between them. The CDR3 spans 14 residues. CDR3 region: CASGQGYKNTEAFF. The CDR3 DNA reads TGTGCCAGCGGTCAGGGCTACAAGAACACTGAAGCTTTCTTT.

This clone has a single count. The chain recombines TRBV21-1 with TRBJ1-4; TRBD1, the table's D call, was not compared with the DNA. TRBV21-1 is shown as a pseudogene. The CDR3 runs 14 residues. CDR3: CASSPWDTNEKLFF. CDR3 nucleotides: TGTGCCAGCAGCCCGTGGGACACGAATGAAAAACTGTTTTTT.

The CDR3 sequence: CASSLGSHEQYF. CDR3 nucleotides: TGTGCCAGCAGCTTAGGGAGCCACGAGCAGTACTTC. The V and J genes are TRBV11-2 and TRBJ2-7; D gene ambiguous. The CDR3 has 12 residues. Germline V gene lookup returns CDR1 SGHAT and CDR2 FQNNGV. V was shortened by 1 base and J by 5 bases, with 6 bases between the two germline ends.

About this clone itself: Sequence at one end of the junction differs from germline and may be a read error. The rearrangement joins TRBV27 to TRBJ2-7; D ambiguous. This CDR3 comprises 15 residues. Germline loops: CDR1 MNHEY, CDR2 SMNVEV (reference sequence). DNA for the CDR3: TGTGCCAGCAGTTTATTGGCCTACCCCTCCCACGAGCAGTACTTC. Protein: CASSLLAYPSHEQYF.

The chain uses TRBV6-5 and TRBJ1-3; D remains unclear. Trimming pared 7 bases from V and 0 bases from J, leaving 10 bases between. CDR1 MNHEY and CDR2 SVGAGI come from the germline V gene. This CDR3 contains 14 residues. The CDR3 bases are TGTGCCAGCAACCGAAAGCTCTCTGGAAACACCATATATTTT. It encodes CASNRKLSGNTIYF.

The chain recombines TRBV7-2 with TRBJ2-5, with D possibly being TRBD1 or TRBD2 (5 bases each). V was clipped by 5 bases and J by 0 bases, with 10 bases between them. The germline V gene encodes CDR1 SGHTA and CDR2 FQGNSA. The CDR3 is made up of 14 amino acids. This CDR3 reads CASSLGTYQETQYF. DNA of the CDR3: TGTGCCAGCAGCCTAGGGACCTACCAAGAGACCCAGTACTTC.

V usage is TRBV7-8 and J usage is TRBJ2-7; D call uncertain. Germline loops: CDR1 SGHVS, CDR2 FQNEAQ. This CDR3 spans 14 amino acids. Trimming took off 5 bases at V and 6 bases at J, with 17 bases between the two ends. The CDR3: CASSGPLQTGEQYF. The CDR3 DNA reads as TGTGCCAGCAGCGGACCTCTACAAACCGGCGAGCAGTACTTC.

The CDR3 spells CASSLTGSNSYNSPLHF. The CDR3 DNA follows: TGTGCCAGCAGCTTGACAGGGAGTAACTCCTATAATTCACCCCTCCACTTT. The chain is built from TRBV7-8 and TRBJ1-6; 7 bases are shared with TRBD1. Germline V gene lookup returns CDR1 SGHVS and CDR2 FQNEAQ. The CDR3 is 17 amino acids. J was trimmed by 0 bases and V by 3 bases; bases with no gene match: 5.

The CDR3 bases are TGTGCCAGCAGCAACCGGGACAGGGCCAACGAGCAGTTCTTC. Translated, it gives CASSNRDRANEQFF. The genes are TRBV7-8 and TRBJ2-1; TRBD1 matches at 9 bases. Trimming took 5 bases from V and 10 from J; bases not matched to a gene: 9. CDR1 SGHVS and CDR2 FQNEAQ come from the germline V gene. There are 14 residues in the CDR3.